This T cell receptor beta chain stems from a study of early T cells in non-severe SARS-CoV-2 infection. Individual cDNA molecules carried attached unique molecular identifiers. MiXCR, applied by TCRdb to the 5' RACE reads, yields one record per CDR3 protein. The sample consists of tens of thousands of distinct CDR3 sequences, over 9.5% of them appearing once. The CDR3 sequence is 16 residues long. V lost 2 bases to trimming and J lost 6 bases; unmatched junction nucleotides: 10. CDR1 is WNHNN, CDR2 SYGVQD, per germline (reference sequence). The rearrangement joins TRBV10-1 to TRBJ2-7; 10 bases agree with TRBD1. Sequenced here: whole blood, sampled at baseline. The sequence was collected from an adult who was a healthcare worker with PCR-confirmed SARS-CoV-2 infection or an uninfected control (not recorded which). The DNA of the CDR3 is TGCGCCAGCAGTGAGAGTTTGGGGACAGGGGCTGGCGAGCAGTACTTC. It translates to CASSESLGTGAGEQYF.